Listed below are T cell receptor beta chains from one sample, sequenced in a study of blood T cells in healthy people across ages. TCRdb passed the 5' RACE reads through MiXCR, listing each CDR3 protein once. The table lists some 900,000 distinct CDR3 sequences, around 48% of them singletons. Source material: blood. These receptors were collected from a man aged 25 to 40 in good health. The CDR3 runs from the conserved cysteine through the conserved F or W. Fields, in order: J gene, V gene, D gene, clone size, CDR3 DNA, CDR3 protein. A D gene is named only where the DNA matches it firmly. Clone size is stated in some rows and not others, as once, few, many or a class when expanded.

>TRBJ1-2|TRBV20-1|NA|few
TGCAACTCTTTCCGCGCAGGCTATGGCTACACCTTC
CNSFRAGYGYTF
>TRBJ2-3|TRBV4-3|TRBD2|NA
TGCGCCAGCAGCCAAGATGTACTAGCGGGGGTCCCAGATACGCAGTATTTT
CASSQDVLAGVPDTQYF
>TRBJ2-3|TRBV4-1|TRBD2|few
TGCGCCAGCAGCCAAGAAGCGCTAGCGGGGGGGACAGATACGCAGTATTTT
CASSQEALAGGTDTQYF
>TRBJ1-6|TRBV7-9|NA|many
TGTGCCAGCAGCTTGGACAATTCACCCCTCCACTTT
CASSLDNSPLHF
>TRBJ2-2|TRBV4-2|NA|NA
TGTGCCAGCAGCCAAGCAGTGACAGTCGGGGAGCTGTTTTTT
CASSQAVTVGELFF
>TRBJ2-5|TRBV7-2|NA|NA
TGTGCCAGCAGCCCCAACGGGCGTCAAGAGACCCAGTACTTC
CASSPNGRQETQYF
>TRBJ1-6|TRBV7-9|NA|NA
TGTGCCAGCAGGGGGGGGATTAATTCACCCCTCCACTTT
CASRGGINSPLHF
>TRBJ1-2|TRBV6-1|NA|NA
TGTGCCAGCAGTCTTACCGACAGATCCTACACCTTC
CASSLTDRSYTF
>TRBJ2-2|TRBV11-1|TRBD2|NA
TGTGCCAGCAGCTTAGTCCTAGCGGGGGCTTCGAACACCGGGGAGCTGTTTTTT
CASSLVLAGASNTGELFF
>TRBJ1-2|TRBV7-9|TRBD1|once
TGTGCCAGCAGCTTAGGGGGGCAGGGGGCTGGCTATACCGGCTACACCTTC
CASSLGGQGAGYTGYTF
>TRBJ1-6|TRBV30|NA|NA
TGTGCCTGGAGTCGGGACAACGTTAATTCACCCCTCCACTTT
CAWSRDNVNSPLHF
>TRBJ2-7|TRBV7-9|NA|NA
TGTGCCAGCAGCTACAGCGAGTCGGGGGAGCAGTACTTC
CASSYSESGEQYF
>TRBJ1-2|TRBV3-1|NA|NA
TGTGCCAGCAGACCGGGACCCTCCAACTATGGCTACACCTTC
CASRPGPSNYGYTF
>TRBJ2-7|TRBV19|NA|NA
TGTGCCATTAGTTCCGGGCCTGGAGGAGAGCAGTACTTC
CAISSGPGGEQYF
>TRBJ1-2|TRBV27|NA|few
TGTGCCAGCAGTTCATCGACAGAAGCTAACTATGGCTACACCTTC
CASSSSTEANYGYTF
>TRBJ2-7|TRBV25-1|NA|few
TGTGCCAGTGGGGTTTATAGGTACGAGCAGTACTTC
CASGVYRYEQYF
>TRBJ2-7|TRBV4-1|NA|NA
TGCGCCAGCAGCCAAGAAGGGCGCGAGGACGAGCAGTACTTC
CASSQEGREDEQYF
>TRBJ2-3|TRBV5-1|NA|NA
TGCACCAGCAGCCGCGGCGACGGGAACACAGATACGCAGTATTTT
CTSSRGDGNTDTQYF
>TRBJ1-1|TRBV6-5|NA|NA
TGTGCCAGCACCCCAATACGGGACGGGAACACTGAAGCTTTCTTT
CASTPIRDGNTEAFF
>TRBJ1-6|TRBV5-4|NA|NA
TGTGCCAGCAGCTTTTCGACGGCGAGCTCCTATAATTCACCCCTCCACTTT
CASSFSTASSYNSPLHF
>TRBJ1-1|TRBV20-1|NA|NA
TGCAGTGCTAGAGATAGCCGACGTGCAGGGACGAACACTGAAGCTTTCTTT
CSARDSRRAGTNTEAFF
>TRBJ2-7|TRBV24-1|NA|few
TGTGCCACCAGTGATCGACGCAACGAGCAGTACTTC
CATSDRRNEQYF
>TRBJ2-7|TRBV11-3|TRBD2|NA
TGTGCCAGCAGCTCCGGGACTAGCGGGGGGGCCGTAGTGCAGTACTTC
CASSSGTSGGAVVQYF
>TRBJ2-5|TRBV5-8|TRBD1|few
TGTGCCAGCAGCAGACGGACAGGGGGCGAAGAGACCCAGTACTTC
CASSRRTGGEETQYF
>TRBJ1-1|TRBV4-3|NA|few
TGCGCCAGCAGCCAAGCCCAACAGGGTGAAGCTTTCTTT
CASSQAQQGEAFF
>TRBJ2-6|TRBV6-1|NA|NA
TGTGCCAGCAGCCCGGGACAAGGTGTTTCTGGGGCCAACGTCCTGACTTTC
CASSPGQGVSGANVLTF
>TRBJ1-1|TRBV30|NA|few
TGTGCCTGGAGTACCACGAGTGGGCTTAGGGACACTGAAGCTTTCTTT
CAWSTTSGLRDTEAFF
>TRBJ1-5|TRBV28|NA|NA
TGTGCCAGCAGTTTTGGGCAGACATATAGCAATCAGCCCCAGCATTTT
CASSFGQTYSNQPQHF
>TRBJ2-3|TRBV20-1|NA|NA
TGCAGTGCTAGAGATTTGCTATTCACAGATACGCAGTATTTT
CSARDLLFTDTQYF
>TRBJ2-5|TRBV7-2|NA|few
TGTGCCAGCAGCTTAGTCGCAGGACAAAAAGAGACCCAGTACTTC
CASSLVAGQKETQYF
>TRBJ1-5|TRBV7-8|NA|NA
TGTGCCAGCAGCTTAGCGAGGGTCGGTTGGCCCCAGCATTTT
CASSLARVGWPQHF
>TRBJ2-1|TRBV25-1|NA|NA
TGTGCCAGCAGTGAAAGATGGGTCGCGGGCAATGAGCAGTTCTTC
CASSERWVAGNEQFF
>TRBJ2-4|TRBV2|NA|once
TGTGCCAGCACACCAGAGAGCCTAAACATTCAGTACTTC
CASTPESLNIQYF
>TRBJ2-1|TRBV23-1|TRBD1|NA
TGCGCCAGCAGTCAATCTGGAGAGGGACAGGGGAGCGATGGGCAGTTCTTC
CASSQSGEGQGSDGQFF
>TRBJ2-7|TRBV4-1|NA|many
TGCGCCAGCAGCCCCGGACTAAACTTCTACGAGCAGTACTTC
CASSPGLNFYEQYF
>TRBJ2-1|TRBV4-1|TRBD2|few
TGCGCCAGCAGCCCCCGGGGGGACTCCGGAGTCTACAATGAGCAGTTCTTC
CASSPRGDSGVYNEQFF
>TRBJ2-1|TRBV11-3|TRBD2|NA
TGTGCCAGCAGCTCCGGGGGGACTAGTTCTCACAATGAGCAGTTCTTC
CASSSGGTSSHNEQFF
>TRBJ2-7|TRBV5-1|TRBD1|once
TGCGCCAGCAGCCGAGGGACAGCGACCTACAATGAGCAGTACTTC
CASSRGTATYNEQYF
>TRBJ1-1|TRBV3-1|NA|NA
TGTGCCAGCAGCCAAAAGGGGCGAGGGACTGAAGCTTTCTTT
CASSQKGRGTEAFF
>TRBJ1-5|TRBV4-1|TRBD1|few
TGCGCCAGCAGCCAGCCCCGGGACAGGGCTTATCAGCCCCAGCATTTT
CASSQPRDRAYQPQHF
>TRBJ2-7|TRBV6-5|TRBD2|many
TGTGCCAGCAGTTATCAGGCCCCTAGCGGGGGGCGTTCCTCCTACGAGCAGTACTTC
CASSYQAPSGGRSSYEQYF
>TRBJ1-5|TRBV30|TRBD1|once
TGTGCCTTTACGACAGGGGGAGGCAATCAGCCCCAGCATTTT
CAFTTGGGNQPQHF
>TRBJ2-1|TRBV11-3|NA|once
TGTGCCAGCAGCCAGGTGGCCCCGGATGAGCAGTTCTTC
CASSQVAPDEQFF
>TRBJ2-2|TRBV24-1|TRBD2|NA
TGTGCCACCAGTGATCTTGCGGGGGCCGGGGAGCTGTTTTTT
CATSDLAGAGELFF
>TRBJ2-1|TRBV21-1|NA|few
TGTGCCAGCAGAAAAGGGGCGATCAATGAGCAGTTCTTC
CASRKGAINEQFF
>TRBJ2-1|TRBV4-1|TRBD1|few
TGCGCCAGCAGCCGGACTCCGGGACAGGGTCCATTTAGCTCCTACAATGAGCAGTTCTTC
CASSRTPGQGPFSSYNEQFF
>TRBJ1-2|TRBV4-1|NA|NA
TGCGCCAGCAGCAGGCCAGGCCCCGAGGGGGGCTACACCTTC
CASSRPGPEGGYTF
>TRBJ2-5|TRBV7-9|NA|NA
TGTGCCAGCAGCTTAGTTGGGGTTTCAGAAGAGACCCAGTACTTC
CASSLVGVSEETQYF
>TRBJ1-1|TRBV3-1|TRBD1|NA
TGTGCCAGCAGCCCCGGACAGGTAAACACTGGAGCTTTCTTT
CASSPGQVNTGAFF
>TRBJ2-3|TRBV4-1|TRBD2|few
TGCGCCAGCAGCCAAGGGACTAGGACAGATACGCAGTATTTT
CASSQGTRTDTQYF
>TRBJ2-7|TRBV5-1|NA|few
TGCGCCAGCAGCTGGGGGCGGGACTACGAGCAGTACTTC
CASSWGRDYEQYF
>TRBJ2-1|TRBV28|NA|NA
TGTGCCAGCAGTTTAAGGAGGGTTAGAGATGAGCAGTTCTTC
CASSLRRVRDEQFF
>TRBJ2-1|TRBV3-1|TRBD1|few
TGTGCCAGCAGCGACAGTGGACAGGGCTATGAGCAGTTCTTC
CASSDSGQGYEQFF